Below, 9 T cell receptor beta chains from the same sample are listed, as sequenced in a study of early T cells in non-severe SARS-CoV-2 infection. A single record per CDR3 protein comes from TCRdb applying MiXCR to the 5' RACE reads. The sample contains around 63,000 distinct CDR3 sequences, 5.9% of which appear only once. The sample in question was whole blood, obtained at baseline. The receptor set was obtained from an adult who was a healthcare worker with PCR-confirmed SARS-CoV-2 infection or an uninfected control (not recorded which).

This clonotype appeared a few times. One base away lies a much larger clone, so this may be a sequencing read error. The chain employs TRBV18 and TRBJ1-3; weak D call: TRBD1 (5 bases). Per the germline V gene, CDR1 is KGHSH and CDR2 is LQKENI. This CDR3 spans 13 amino acids. The CDR3 DNA follows: TGTGTCAGCTCACCAGGGACTGGAAACACCATATATTTT. Translation: CVSSPGTGNTIYF.

This clonotype was detected ten times or more. The chain recombines TRBV20-1 with TRBJ1-1, with a possible D match to TRBD1 (6 bases). Germline CDR1 is DFQATT and CDR2 is SNEGSKA (reference sequence). The CDR3 runs 14 residues. V dropped 5 bases and J dropped 6 bases, with 19 bases sitting between them. In nucleotides, the CDR3 is TGCAGTGCTGAACAGGGTATACGGAGGGCTGAAGCTTTCTTT. It yields the protein CSAEQGIRRAEAFF.

Many counts were recorded for this clonotype. This rearrangement joins TRBV10-3 to TRBJ2-2; D may be TRBD2 (5 bases). CDR1 and CDR2 from the germline V gene are ENHRY and SYGVKD. The CDR3 contains 15 residues. V lost 0 bases and J 7 bases, leaving 12 bases between the germline ends. CDR3 nucleotide sequence: TGTGCCATCAGTGAGTCGGCAGGAGGAGGCGGGGAGCTGTTTTTT. This codes for CAISESAGGGGELFF.

Many counts were recorded for this clonotype. The chain carries TRBV30 and TRBJ1-2; D might be TRBD1 (5 bases). V lost 4 bases, J lost 8 bases, and 17 bases lay in between. The germline CDR1 and CDR2 sequences are GTSNPN and SVGIG (reference sequence). This CDR3 is built from 13 residues. As DNA, the CDR3 is TGTGCCTGGAAGTTCAGCAGGGCGTACGGCTACACCTTC. This gives the protein CAWKFSRAYGYTF.

This clonotype was seen repeatedly, ten times or more. V gene TRBV6-5 combines with J gene TRBJ2-1; TRBD2 aligns across 11 bases. The CDR3 covers 15 residues. V dropped 4 bases and J dropped 7; count of bases not matched to a gene: 6. Per the germline V gene, CDR1 is MNHEY and CDR2 is SVGAGI. This CDR3 reads CASSLDSGRGNEQFF. Written as DNA, the CDR3 is TGTGCCAGCAGTTTGGATAGCGGGAGGGGTAATGAGCAGTTCTTC.

This clonotype has at least ten counts. V and J are TRBV29-1 and TRBJ1-2; 7 nucleotides line up with TRBD1. J was trimmed by 4 bases and V by 6 bases; bases with no gene match: 8. The CDR3 has 13 amino acids. The V gene's germline CDR1 is SQVTM and CDR2 ANQGSEA. CDR3 in amino acids: CSVREDRSYGYTF. The CDR3 nucleotides read TGCAGCGTGCGTGAGGACAGGTCCTATGGCTACACCTTC. The variable domain in full, completed from reference TRBV29-1 and TRBJ1-2, reads SAVISQKPSRDICQRGTSLTIQCQVDSQVTMMFWYRQQPGQSLTLIATANQGSEATYESGFVIDKFPISRPNLTFSTLTVSNMSPEDSSIYLCSVREDRSYGYTFGSGTRLTVV.

In this sample, this clonotype turned up a few times. V usage is TRBV28 and J usage is TRBJ2-1, with D perhaps matching TRBD2 (5 bases). Germline V gene data show CDR1 as MDHEN and CDR2 as SYDVKM. This CDR3 has 13 residues. V lost 2 bases, J lost 9 bases, and 11 bases lay in between. CDR3 sequence: CASSLTGRGEQFF. The CDR3 DNA sequence: TGTGCCAGCAGTTTAACTGGGAGAGGTGAGCAGTTCTTC.

This clonotype was observed a few times. The chain links TRBV7-8 to TRBJ2-2; D is perhaps TRBD1 or TRBD2 (7 bases each). V dropped 5 bases and J dropped 6 bases, with 13 bases sitting between them. The CDR3 spans 14 residues. Germline lookup yields CDR1 SGHVS and CDR2 FQNEAQ. CDR3 nucleotide sequence: TGTGCCAGCAGCCCACAGGGGAGGGCCGGGGAGCTGTTTTTT. Protein sequence: CASSPQGRAGELFF.

This clonotype was counted many times. The genes are TRBV7-2 and TRBJ1-4; a possible D gene is TRBD1 (5 bases). V shed 5 bases and J shed 7 bases, with 20 bases lying between them. There are 16 residues in the CDR3. Germline CDR1 and CDR2: SGHTA and FQGNSA. CDR3 in amino acids: CASSLGTGVGSEKLFF. The DNA of the CDR3 is TGTGCCAGCAGCCTAGGGACGGGTGTTGGGAGTGAAAAACTGTTTTTT.